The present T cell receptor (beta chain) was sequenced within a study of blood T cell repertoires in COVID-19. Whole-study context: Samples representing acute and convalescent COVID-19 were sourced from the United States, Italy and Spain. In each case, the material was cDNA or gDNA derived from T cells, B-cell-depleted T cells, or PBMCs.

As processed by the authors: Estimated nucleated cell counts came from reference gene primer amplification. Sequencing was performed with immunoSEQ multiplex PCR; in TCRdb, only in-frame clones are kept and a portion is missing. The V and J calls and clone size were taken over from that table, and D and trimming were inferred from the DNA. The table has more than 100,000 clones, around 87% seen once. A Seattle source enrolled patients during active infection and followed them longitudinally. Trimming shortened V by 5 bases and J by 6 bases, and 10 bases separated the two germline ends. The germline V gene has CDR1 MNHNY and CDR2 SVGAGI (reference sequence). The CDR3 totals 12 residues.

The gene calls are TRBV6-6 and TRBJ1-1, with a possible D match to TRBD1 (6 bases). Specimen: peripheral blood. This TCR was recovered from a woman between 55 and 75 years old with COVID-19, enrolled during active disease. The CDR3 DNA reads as TGTGCCAGCAGTATTGACAGGCCTGAAGCTTTCTTT. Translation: CASSIDRPEAFF.